This TCR beta chain was observed in a study of blood T cell repertoires in COVID-19. On the study more broadly: Researchers got acute and convalescent COVID-19 samples from the United States, Italy and Spain. T cells, B-cell-depleted T cells, or PBMCs provided the cDNA or gDNA that served as material.

Original methodology: Amplification of reference gene primers was used by the study to estimate nucleated cell counts. The table came from immunoSEQ multiplex PCR; TCRdb's copy has only in-frame clones and leaves some out. The V and J calls and clone size were taken over from that table, and D and trimming were inferred from the DNA. The top ten hold 2.5% to 3.5% of the sample, which has about 190,000 clones, around 78% seen once. Trimming at V came to 3 bases and at J to 4 bases, leaving 9 bases not matched to a gene. This CDR3 comprises 17 residues. From germline, CDR1 is MNHEY and CDR2 SMNVEV (reference sequence).

This sequence joins TRBV27 and TRBJ1-6; TRBD1 matches 7 bases. The specimen sequenced was peripheral blood. This receptor was taken from a woman of 80 years or more with active or convalescent COVID-19. CDR3 protein: CASSLGTAYNYNSPLHF. The DNA of the CDR3 is TGTGCCAGCAGTTTGGGGACAGCATACAATTATAATTCACCCCTCCACTTT.